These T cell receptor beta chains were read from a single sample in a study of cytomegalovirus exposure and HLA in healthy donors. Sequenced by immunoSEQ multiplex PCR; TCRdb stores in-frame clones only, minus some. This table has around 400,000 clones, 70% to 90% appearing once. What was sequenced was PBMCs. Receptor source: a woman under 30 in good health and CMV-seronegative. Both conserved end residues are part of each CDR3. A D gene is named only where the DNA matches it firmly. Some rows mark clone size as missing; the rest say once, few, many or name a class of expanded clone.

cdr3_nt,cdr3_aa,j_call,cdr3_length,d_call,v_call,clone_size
TGTGCCAGCAGTTTAAGTAGCGGAGCTTCCACAGATACGCAGTATTTT,CASSLSSGASTDTQYF,TRBJ2-3,16,.,TRBV28,.
TGTGCCAGCAGCGTAGTCGGGAGGGCAGGGGACGAGCAGTACTTC,CASSVVGRAGDEQYF,TRBJ2-7,15,TRBD2,TRBV9,.
TGTGCCTGGAGGGTAGCGGGAGTGAACCATGAGCAGTACTTC,CAWRVAGVNHEQYF,TRBJ2-7,14,TRBD2,TRBV30,.
TGTGCCAGCAGCCCCCTCGGGGGGCAGACTGAAGCTTTCTTT,CASSPLGGQTEAFF,TRBJ1-1,14,.,TRBV7-7,.
TGTGCCAGCAGCCCCAAGGGGGACAGGGGCCTCTACGGCTACACCTTC,CASSPKGDRGLYGYTF,TRBJ1-2,16,TRBD1,TRBV9,once
TGTGCCAGCGAGGGTGAGGGCACCGGGGAGCTGTTTTTT,CASEGEGTGELFF,TRBJ2-2,13,.,TRBV2,.
TGTGCCAGCAGCTCTCCTACGGGACAGGGAGCTGGCTACACCTTC,CASSSPTGQGAGYTF,TRBJ1-2,15,TRBD1,TRBV7-9,.
TGTGCCAGCAGTCGGGACAGGGAAGAGACCCAGTACTTC,CASSRDREETQYF,TRBJ2-5,13,TRBD1,TRBV27,.
TGTGCCAGCAGTCTGAACAGGGTAGCCAAAAACATTCAGTACTTC,CASSLNRVAKNIQYF,TRBJ2-4,15,.,TRBV2,.
TGTGCCAGCAGCTTATCTGACAGGGCCCACTACGAGCAGTACTTC,CASSLSDRAHYEQYF,TRBJ2-7,15,TRBD1,TRBV7-9,.
TGTGCCAGTAGTAGAGACAGGGGGGTAACTGAAGCTTTCTTT,CASSRDRGVTEAFF,TRBJ1-1,14,TRBD1,TRBV19,.
TGTGCCAGCAGCAAAGGACAGGGGCATTACAATGAGCAGTTCTTC,CASSKGQGHYNEQFF,TRBJ2-1,15,TRBD1,TRBV5-4,.
TGTGCCAGCAGCTTACTAGCGGGGGGGGAGACCCAGTACTTC,CASSLLAGGETQYF,TRBJ2-5,14,TRBD2,TRBV11-2,.